The subject of this entry is one T cell receptor (beta chain). Its antigen is still unknown. The sample holds no much larger clone one base away, and base qualities are not on file. The collaborating institutions used their own protocols to collect whole blood in K2EDTA tubes. For TCRbeta analysis, collaborator samples were shipped as frozen whole blood, as isolated PBMCs, or as DNA extracted from either sample type. The record originates from a study of blood T cell repertoires in COVID-19 (dated by TCRdb to about 2020). Regarding the study in general: Samples from collaborators originated in the United States, Italy and Spain and spanned both the acute and convalescent phases of COVID-19. The material from the prospective study consisted of cDNA or gDNA derived from T cells, B-cell-depleted T cells, or PBMCs. Subjects who had been exposed to COVID-19, were actively infected with it, or had recovered from it provided the deeply sampled blood TCRbeta repertoires that made up the dataset. A freely available public database, intended as a resource for researchers studying the immune response to SARS-CoV-2, is where the repertoires were released. Samples were obtained from the ongoing ImmuneRACE study (first 160 participants) and from some 1,200 subjects provided by 6 global collaborators. A de-identified subject ID, COVID-19 status, age in years and sex were almost always included in the sample metadata. Where HLA class I and class II types were available, the types were taken from metadata supplied by the sample provider, not from assay-based typing.

TCRbeta CDR3 regions were amplified from genomic DNA using the immunoSEQ Assay, a bias-controlled multiplex PCR. The study's processing was this. Within the assay, amplification of reference gene primers was used to estimate how many nucleated cells each sample contained. Sequence reads were collapsed and filtered to measure the absolute abundance of every unique TCRbeta CDR3 rearrangement. Productive Simpson clonality was computed per sample as the square root of Simpson's diversity index over productive rearrangements. Not all clones reach the TCRdb copy of this immuneACCESS table, which keeps in-frame sequences only. Checked studies attribute under half of the gap to unresolved V genes and leave the rest unexplained. V and J calls and clone size are those listed in that table; D and trimming were worked out from the DNA. The sample records 450,000 to 500,000 clones, roughly 88% of which are singletons. The top ten clonotypes cover roughly 3.1% of the sample.

The germline V end is reduced by 2 bases and the J end by 7 bases; junction bases left unmatched: 7. The germline V gene encodes CDR1 MDHEN and CDR2 SYDVKM. Reading from cysteine to phenylalanine, the CDR3 counts 15 amino acids. CDR3 DNA is the only sequence kept; it has 45 bases, read in frame from the first base. General findings and caveats noted by the study authors: The quantity of clinical and demographic metadata differed by source and by participant and was supplied without curation.

The clonotype was recovered from a human donor in a cohort sampled during active COVID-19. Sequenced input: peripheral blood. This receptor chain uses TRBV28 and TRBJ1-5; 8 middle bases align to TRBD1. The CDR3 in this case is CASSLLQGARQPQHF. The DNA sequence follows: TGTGCCAGCAGTTTACTCCAGGGGGCGCGGCAGCCCCAGCATTTT.